This T cell receptor beta chain was captured in a study of T cells in Graves' hyperthyroidism and ophthalmopathy. The length of the CDR3 is 14 residues. V was pared by 6 bases and J by 4 bases, with 11 bases of the junction left unmatched. The germline V gene encodes CDR1 SQVTM and CDR2 ANQGSEA. Note on this clonotype: Its specificity is unknown.

What was amplified from RNA transcripts were TCR beta CDR3 regions. A first-round RT-PCR of the TCR CDR3 used the HTBI primer set. TCRdb reprocessed the multiplex PCR reads via MiXCR and lists one record per CDR3 protein. The sample carries hundreds of thousands of distinct CDR3 sequences, about 14% recorded once. Diagnosis relied on clinical symptoms, serum thyroxine and TRAb, thyroid ultrasound and orbital computed tomography. The PBMCs were taken from under 12 ml of fresh peripheral blood. Study-level findings and limits: Before onset, ophthalmopathy was predicted by the model a median around 6.5 months earlier. Most clonotypes that expanded in the thyroid above 0.001 also showed up in blood.

Input material: blood. The chain is built from TRBV29-1 and TRBJ1-2, with TRBD1 matching 7 bases. The TCR originated in a young man with Graves' ophthalmopathy. The CDR3 loop reads CSVSFTGATYGYTF. The DNA for the CDR3 is TGCAGCGTCTCCTTTACAGGGGCTACCTATGGCTACACCTTC.